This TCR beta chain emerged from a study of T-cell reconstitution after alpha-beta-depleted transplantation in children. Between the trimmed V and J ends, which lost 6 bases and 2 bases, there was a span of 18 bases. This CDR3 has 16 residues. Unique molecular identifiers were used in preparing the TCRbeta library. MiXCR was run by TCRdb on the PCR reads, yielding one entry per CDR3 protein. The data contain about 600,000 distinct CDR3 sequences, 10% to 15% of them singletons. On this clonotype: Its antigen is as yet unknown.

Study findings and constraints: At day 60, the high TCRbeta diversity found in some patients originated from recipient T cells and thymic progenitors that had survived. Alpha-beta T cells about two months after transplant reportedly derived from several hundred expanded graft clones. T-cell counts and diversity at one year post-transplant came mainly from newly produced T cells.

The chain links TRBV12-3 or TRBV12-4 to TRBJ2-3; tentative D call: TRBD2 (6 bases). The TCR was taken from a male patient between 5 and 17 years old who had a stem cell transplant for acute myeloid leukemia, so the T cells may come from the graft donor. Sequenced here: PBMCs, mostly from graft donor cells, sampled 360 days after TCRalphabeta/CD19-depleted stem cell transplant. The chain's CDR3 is CASRASGRLPTDTQYF. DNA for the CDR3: TGTGCCAGCAGGGCTTCGGGGAGGCTCCCCACAGATACGCAGTATTTT.